This T cell receptor (beta chain) comes out of a study of blood T cell repertoires in COVID-19. Methods used by the authors: Amplification of reference gene primers provided the estimated nucleated cell counts. Assay: immunoSEQ multiplex PCR; the TCRdb copy retains only in-frame clones and omits some. V, J and clone size are those of that table, while D and trimming were read from the DNA. The profile covers 250,000 to 350,000 clones, with around nine tenths appearing a single time and around 12% taken by the ten largest. The CDR3 consists of 15 residues. The J segment lost 1 base and the V segment lost 4 bases, leaving 5 bases of the junction unmatched. Germline V gene sequence: CDR1 SGHRS, CDR2 YFSETQ.

This TCR was sampled from a woman aged 55-69 years with acute or convalescent COVID-19. The sequenced sample consisted of peripheral blood. V usage is TRBV5-1 and J usage is TRBJ1-2; TRBD1 agrees at 9 bases. The CDR3 here is CASSPGTGSNYGYTF. CDR3 sequence (DNA): TGCGCCAGCAGCCCCGGGACAGGGAGTAACTATGGCTACACCTTC.